This record looks at one T cell receptor beta chain sequence and its context. With V trimmed by 4 bases and J by 4 bases, 11 bases remained unmatched. Germline V gives CDR1 SGHRS, CDR2 YFSETQ. The CDR3 is made up of 16 amino acids. This entry belongs to a study of blood T cell repertoires in COVID-19. The protocol was immunoSEQ multiplex PCR, while the TCRdb copy is restricted to in-frame clones and leaves out a portion. The table lists about 240,000 clones, about 80% of them singletons. The sample taken for sequencing was peripheral blood. J is TRBJ1-3 and V is TRBV5-1; 7 nucleotides match TRBD1. This TCR came from a woman of 80 years or more with acute or convalescent COVID-19. In DNA, the CDR3 is TGCGCCAGCAGCCCCAACCCCCGGGACAGCGGAAACACCATATATTTT. Encoded protein: CASSPNPRDSGNTIYF.